Reported below is one T cell receptor (beta chain). Antigen: not known. The data originate from a study of T cell repertoires in cytomegalovirus infection. About the research overall: It can be stated that public TCR beta signatures indicated CMV infection as well as a matching HLA type. Study-level results: In two of eight donors, the top clonotype was HLA-C-restricted CMV-specific.

Per germline, CDR1 SGHNT and CDR2 YYREEE (reference sequence). The CDR3 is 16 amino acids. V was trimmed by 0 bases and J by 1 base, leaving 13 bases between them. TCRdb itself ran the reads through MiXCR, one entry per CDR3 protein. Of fewer than 1,000,000 distinct CDR3 sequences detected, around 32% appear once; the ten largest clones hold around 15%. The sequencing used cultured CD8+ T cells from PBMCs, collected from culture after CMV antigen stimulation. This sequence joins TRBV5-4 and TRBJ1-1, with D uncertain. This TCR came from a human donor in good health (CMV status not recorded). Some clones in this sample may be carry-over from other donors' samples. The CDR3 region is CASSLARERGNTEAFF. CDR3 bases: TGTGCCAGCAGCTTGGCCCGGGAACGGGGGAACACTGAAGCTTTCTTT.